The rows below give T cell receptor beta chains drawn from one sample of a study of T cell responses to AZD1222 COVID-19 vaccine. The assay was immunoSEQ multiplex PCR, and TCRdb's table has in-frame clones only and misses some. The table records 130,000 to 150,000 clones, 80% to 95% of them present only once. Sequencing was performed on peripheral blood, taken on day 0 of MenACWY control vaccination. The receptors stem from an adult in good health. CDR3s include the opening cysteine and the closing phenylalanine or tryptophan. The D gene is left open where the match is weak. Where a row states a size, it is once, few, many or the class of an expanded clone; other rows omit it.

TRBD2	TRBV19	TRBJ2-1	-	TGTGCCAGTAGCGAGACTAGCGGATCCTACAATGAGCAGTTCTTC	CASSETSGSYNEQFF
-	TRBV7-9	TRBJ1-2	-	TGTGCCAGCAGCTTAGCTAACAGGGTAGGCTACACCTTC	CASSLANRVGYTF
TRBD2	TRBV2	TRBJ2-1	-	TGTGCCAGCAGGGCCAACGCGGGAGGGAACAATGAGCAGTTCTTC	CASRANAGGNNEQFF
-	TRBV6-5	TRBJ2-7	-	TGTGCCAGCATTCCCGGGACTCTCTCCTACGAGCAGTACTTC	CASIPGTLSYEQYF
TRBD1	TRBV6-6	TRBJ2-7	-	TGTGCCAGCAGTCGGGCGACCGGGACAGGGGACCTACGGGAGCAGTACTTC	CASSRATGTGDLREQYF
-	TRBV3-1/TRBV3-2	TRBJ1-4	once	TGTGCCAGCAGCCAAGAAAAAGTCGGGGGTGAAAAACTGTTTTTT	CASSQEKVGGEKLFF
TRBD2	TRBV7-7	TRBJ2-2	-	TGTGCCAGCAGCTCTCTAGCGGGAGCCAACACCGGGGAGCTGTTTTTT	CASSSLAGANTGELFF
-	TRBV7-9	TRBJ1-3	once	TGTGCCAGCAGCTTAGGTGGCGGGAAAGGAAACACCATATATTTT	CASSLGGGKGNTIYF
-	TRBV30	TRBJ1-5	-	TGTGCCTGGAGTCACCCAGGAGGTAATCAGCCCCAGCATTTT	CAWSHPGGNQPQHF
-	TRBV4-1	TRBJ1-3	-	TGCGCCAGCAGCCAAGCAGTCTCTGGAAACACCATATATTTT	CASSQAVSGNTIYF
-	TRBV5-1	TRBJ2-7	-	TGCGCCAGCAGCTTGGGTGCGAGTACCAGGCGAGCCTACGAGCAGTACTTC	CASSLGASTRRAYEQYF
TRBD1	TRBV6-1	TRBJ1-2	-	TGTGCCAGCAGGGAAGGGACAGGGCCCGAAAGTTTGGATGGCTACACCTTC	CASREGTGPESLDGYTF
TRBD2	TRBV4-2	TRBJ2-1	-	TGTGCCAGCAGCCAAGTGGGCGGGAGGGCCTACAATGAGCAGTTCTTC	CASSQVGGRAYNEQFF
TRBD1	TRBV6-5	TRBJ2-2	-	TGTGCCAGCAGTCGGGGACAGGCCACCGGGGAGCTGTTTTTT	CASSRGQATGELFF
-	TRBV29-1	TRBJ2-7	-	TGCAGCGTTGAAACGGAATCGTCTTTCTACGAGCAGTACTTC	CSVETESSFYEQYF
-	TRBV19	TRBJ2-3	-	TGTGCCAGTAGTATCGTGTCAGGCACCGCTAATACAAGAGGGGCAGATACGCAGTATTTT	CASSIVSGTANTRGADTQYF
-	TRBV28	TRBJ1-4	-	TGTGCCAGCAGTTTATCTGGGGGAAGCCTTAGTGAAAAACTGTTTTTT	CASSLSGGSLSEKLFF
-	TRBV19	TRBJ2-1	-	TGTGCCAGTAGTACAGGGAATGAGCAGTTCTTC	CASSTGNEQFF
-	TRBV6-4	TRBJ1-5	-	TGTGCCCCGAGTGGAGGTCAGCCCCAGCATTTT	CAPSGGQPQHF
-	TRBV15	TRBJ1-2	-	TGTGCCACCAGCGCCAACAGACAGCGCTATGGCTACACCTTC	CATSANRQRYGYTF
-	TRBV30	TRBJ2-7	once	TGTGCCTGGAGCCAGGGGTTCTCCTACGAGCAGTACTTC	CAWSQGFSYEQYF
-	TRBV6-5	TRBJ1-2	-	TGTGCCAGCAGCCCAGCGGGAAACTATGGCTACACCTTC	CASSPAGNYGYTF
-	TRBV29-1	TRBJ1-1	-	TGCAGCGTTGCCTCAGGGCCCGGCGGAAACACTGAAGCTTTCTTT	CSVASGPGGNTEAFF
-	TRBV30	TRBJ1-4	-	TGTGCCGGACGCCCCAGGACGGTAAATGAAAAACTGTTTTTT	CAGRPRTVNEKLFF
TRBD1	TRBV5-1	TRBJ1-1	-	TGCGCCAGCAGCCCCGGACAGGGGATGTGGACTGAAGCTTTCTTT	CASSPGQGMWTEAFF
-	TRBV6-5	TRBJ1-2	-	TGTGCCACAGGGTTTCTTGGCTATGGCTACACCTTC	CATGFLGYGYTF
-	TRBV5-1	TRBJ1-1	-	TGCGCCAGCGCAACCGAAGAGGGACGCGAGAACACTGAAGCTTTCTTT	CASATEEGRENTEAFF